This T cell receptor (beta chain) is drawn from a study of control samples from healthy donors and cancer patients. The V gene's germline CDR1 is SGDLS and CDR2 YYNGEE. V was trimmed by 0 bases and J by 3 bases, leaving 13 bases between them. CDR3 length: 16 residues. Profiling relied on immunoSEQ multiplex PCR, and the TCRdb table lists in-frame clones only, not all of them. The table shows tens of thousands of clones, with approximately 91% occurring only once. The V gene is TRBV9, the J gene TRBJ1-3; the D gene is possibly TRBD1 (5 bases). Specimen: blood. The clonotype was recovered from a middle-aged man in good health. CDR3 DNA: TGTGCCAGCAGCGTAGGGGGGGACGGTGGTGGAAACACCATATATTTT. Protein sequence: CASSVGGDGGGNTIYF.